The TCR beta chain described here comes from a study of tumor-infiltrating lymphocytes in primary liver carcinoma. Study-wide results and limits: The top-250-clone fraction was significantly higher in tumors than in blood (p = 0.039).

The CDR3 extends over 14 amino acids. The V gene's germline CDR1 is SGHAT and CDR2 FQNNGV. For this clonotype: Its target is not known. A junction boundary mismatches the germline segment, possibly from a read error.

Both RNA and DNA were isolated together from about 20-30 mg of bulk tissue that had not been sorted. Treatment-naive at the time, the patients had chronic HBV infection. With 500 to 650 ng total RNA as template and a constant-region primer, TCR beta cDNA was made. Slightly modified ARM-PCR with three nested multiplex PCR rounds yielded TCR beta libraries. Forward primers for TRBV1-TRBV30 and a C-beta reverse primer served the first two PCR rounds, at roughly 10 cycles each. TCRdb re-analysed the multiplex PCR reads in MiXCR, keeping a single row per CDR3 protein. This table holds approximately 92,000 distinct CDR3 sequences, 55% to 75% found once.

The chain couples TRBV11-2 to TRBJ2-3; no reliable D call. The source material was tumor-adjacent normal liver tissue. This TCR derives from a man in his forties or fifties with primary liver carcinoma and hepatitis B virus infection. The chain's CDR3 is CASNLERGTDAQYF. The DNA for the CDR3 is TGTGCCAGCAACTTGGAAAGAGGCACAGATGCGCAGTATTTT.